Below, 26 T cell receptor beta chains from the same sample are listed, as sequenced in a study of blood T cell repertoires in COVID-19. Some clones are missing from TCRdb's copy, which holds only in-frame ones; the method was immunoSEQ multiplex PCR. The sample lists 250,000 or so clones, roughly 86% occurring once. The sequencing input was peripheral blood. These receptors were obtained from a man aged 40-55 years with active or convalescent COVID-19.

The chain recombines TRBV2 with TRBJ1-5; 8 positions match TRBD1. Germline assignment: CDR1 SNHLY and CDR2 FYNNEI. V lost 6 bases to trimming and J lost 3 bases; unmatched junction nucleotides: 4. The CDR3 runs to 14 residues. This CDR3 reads CASSGQGFNQPQHF. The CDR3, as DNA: TGTGCCAGCAGCGGACAGGGATTCAATCAGCCCCAGCATTTT.

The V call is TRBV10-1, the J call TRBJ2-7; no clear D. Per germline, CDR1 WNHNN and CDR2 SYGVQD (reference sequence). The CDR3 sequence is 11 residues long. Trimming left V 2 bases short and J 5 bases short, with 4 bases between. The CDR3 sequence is CASSEGHEQYF. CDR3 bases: TGCGCCAGCAGTGAGGGCCACGAGCAGTACTTC.

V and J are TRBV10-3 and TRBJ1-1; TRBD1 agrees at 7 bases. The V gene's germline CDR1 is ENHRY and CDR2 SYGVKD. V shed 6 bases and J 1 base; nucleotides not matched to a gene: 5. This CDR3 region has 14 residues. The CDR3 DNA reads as TGTGCCATCAGCGGGGGACAGACGAACACTGAAGCTTTCTTT. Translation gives CAISGGQTNTEAFF.

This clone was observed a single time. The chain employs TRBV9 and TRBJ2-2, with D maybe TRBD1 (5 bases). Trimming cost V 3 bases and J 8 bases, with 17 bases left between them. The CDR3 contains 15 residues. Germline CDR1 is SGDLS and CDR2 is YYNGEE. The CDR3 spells CASSADSGIVGELFF. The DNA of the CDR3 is TGTGCCAGCAGCGCCGACAGTGGTATTGTGGGGGAGCTGTTTTTT.

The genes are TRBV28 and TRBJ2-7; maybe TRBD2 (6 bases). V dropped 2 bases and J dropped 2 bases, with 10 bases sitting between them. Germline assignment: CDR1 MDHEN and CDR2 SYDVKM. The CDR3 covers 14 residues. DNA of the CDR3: TGTGCCAGCAGTTTAGCGGGAACTCCCTACGAGCAGTACTTC. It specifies CASSLAGTPYEQYF. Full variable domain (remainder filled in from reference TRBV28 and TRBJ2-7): DVKVTQSSRYLVKRTGEKVFLECVQDMDHENMFWYRQDPGLGLRLIYFSYDVKMKEKGDIPEGYSVSREKKERFSLILESASTNQTSMYLCASSLAGTPYEQYFGPGTRLTVT.

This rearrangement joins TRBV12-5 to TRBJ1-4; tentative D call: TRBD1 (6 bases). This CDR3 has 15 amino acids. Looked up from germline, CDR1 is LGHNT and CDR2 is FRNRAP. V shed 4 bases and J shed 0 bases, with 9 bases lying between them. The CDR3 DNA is TGTGCTAGTGGTTGGGGGCGCGCAACTAATGAAAAACTGTTTTTT. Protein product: CASGWGRATNEKLFF.

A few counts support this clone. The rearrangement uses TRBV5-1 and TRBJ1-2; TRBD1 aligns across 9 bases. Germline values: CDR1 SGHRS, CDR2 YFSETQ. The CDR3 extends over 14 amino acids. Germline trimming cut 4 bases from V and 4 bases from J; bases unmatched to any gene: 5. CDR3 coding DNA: TGCGCCAGCAGCAGTGGGACAGGGCCCTATGGCTACACCTTC. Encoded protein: CASSSGTGPYGYTF. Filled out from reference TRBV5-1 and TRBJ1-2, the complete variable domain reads KAGVTQTPRYLIKTRGQQVTLSCSPISGHRSVSWYQQTPGQGLQFLFEYFSETQRNKGNFPGRFSGRQFSNSRSEMNVSTLELGDSALYLCASSSGTGPYGYTFGSGTRLTVV.

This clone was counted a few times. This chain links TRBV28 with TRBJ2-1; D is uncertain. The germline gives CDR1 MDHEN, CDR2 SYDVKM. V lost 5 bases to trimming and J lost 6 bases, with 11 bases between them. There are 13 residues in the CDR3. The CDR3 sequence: CASSNLGINEQFF. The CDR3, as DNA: TGTGCCAGCAGTAACCTCGGTATCAATGAGCAGTTCTTC.

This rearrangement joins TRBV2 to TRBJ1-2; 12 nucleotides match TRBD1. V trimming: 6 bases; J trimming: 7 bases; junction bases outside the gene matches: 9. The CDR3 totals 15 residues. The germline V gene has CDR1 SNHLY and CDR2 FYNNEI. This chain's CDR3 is CASRPGQGAGVGYTF. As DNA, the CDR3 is TGTGCCAGCAGACCGGGACAGGGGGCAGGGGTTGGCTACACCTTC.

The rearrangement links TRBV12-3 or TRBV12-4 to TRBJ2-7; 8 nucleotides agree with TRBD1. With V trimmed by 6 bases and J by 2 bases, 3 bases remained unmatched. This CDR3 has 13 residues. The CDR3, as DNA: TGTGCCAGCAGCCGGGACAGGCCCTACGAGCAGTACTTC. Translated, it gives CASSRDRPYEQYF.

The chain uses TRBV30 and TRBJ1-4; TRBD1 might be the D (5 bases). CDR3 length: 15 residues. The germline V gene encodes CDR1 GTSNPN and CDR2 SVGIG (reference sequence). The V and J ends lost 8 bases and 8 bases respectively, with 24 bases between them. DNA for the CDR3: TGTGCCGGATGGGGACTTCTCAGCAGTCGGGAAAAACTGTTTTTT. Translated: CAGWGLLSSREKLFF. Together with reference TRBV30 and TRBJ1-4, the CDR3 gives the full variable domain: SQTIHQWPATLVQPVGSPLSLECTVEGTSNPNLYWYRQAAGRGLQLLFYSVGIGQISSEVPQNLSASRPQDRQFILSSKKLLLSDSGFYLCAGWGLLSSREKLFFGSGTQLSVL.

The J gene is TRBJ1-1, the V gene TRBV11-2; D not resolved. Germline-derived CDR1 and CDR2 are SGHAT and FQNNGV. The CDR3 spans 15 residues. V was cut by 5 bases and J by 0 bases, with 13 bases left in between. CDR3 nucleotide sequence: TGTGCCAGCAGCCCCTGGGAGAACATGAACACTGAAGCTTTCTTT. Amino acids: CASSPWENMNTEAFF.

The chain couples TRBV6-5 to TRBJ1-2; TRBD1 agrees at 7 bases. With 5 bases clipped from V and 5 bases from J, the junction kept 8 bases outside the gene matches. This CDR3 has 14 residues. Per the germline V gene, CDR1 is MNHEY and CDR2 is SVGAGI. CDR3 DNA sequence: TGTGCCAGCAGTCCGGGACAGCCGATTTATGGCTACACCTTC. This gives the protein CASSPGQPIYGYTF.

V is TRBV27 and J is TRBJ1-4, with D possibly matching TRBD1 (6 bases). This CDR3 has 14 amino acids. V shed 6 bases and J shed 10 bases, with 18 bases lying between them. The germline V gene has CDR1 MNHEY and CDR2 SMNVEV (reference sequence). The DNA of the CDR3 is TGTGCCAGCAGCCGCTCAGGGGCGCAAGGAAAACTGTTTTTT. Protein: CASSRSGAQGKLFF. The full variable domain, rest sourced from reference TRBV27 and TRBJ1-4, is EAQVTQNPRYLITVTGKKLTVTCSQNMNHEYMSWYRQDPGLGLRQIYYSMNVEVTDKGDVPEGYKVSRKEKRNFPLILESPSPNQTSLYFCASSRSGAQGKLFFGSGTQLSVL.

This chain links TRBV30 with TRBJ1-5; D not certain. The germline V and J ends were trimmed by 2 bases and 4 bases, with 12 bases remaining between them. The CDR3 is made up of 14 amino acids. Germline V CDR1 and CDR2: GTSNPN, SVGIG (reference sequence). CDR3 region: CAWSTLEGNQPQHF. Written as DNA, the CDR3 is TGTGCCTGGAGTACTCTCGAGGGAAATCAGCCCCAGCATTTT.

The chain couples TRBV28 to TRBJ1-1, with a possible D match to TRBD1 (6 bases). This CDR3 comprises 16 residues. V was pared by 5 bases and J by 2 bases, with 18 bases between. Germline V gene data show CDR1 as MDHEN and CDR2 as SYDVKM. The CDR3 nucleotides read TGTGCCAGCAGTGGGGGACAAGGCCTACCAAACACTGAAGCTTTCTTT. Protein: CASSGGQGLPNTEAFF.

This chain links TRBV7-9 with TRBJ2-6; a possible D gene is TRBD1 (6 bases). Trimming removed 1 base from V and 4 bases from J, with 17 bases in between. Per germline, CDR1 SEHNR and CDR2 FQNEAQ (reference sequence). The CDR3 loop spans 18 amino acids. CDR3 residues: CASSLGYVGALGANVLTF. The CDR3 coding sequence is TGTGCCAGCAGCTTAGGATACGTGGGGGCGCTGGGGGCCAACGTCCTGACTTTC.

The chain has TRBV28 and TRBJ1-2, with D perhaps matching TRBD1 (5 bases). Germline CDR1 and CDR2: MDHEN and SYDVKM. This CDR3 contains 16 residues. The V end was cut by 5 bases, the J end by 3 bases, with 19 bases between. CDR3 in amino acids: CASSPEQVGRDYGYTF. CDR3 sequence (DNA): TGTGCCAGCAGTCCAGAACAGGTCGGTAGGGACTATGGCTACACCTTC.

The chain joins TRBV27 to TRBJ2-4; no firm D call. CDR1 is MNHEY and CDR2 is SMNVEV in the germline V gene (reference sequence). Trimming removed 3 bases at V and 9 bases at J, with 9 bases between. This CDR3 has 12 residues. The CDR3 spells CASSLVGGIQYF. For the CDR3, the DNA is TGTGCCAGCAGTTTGGTCGGCGGCATTCAGTACTTC.

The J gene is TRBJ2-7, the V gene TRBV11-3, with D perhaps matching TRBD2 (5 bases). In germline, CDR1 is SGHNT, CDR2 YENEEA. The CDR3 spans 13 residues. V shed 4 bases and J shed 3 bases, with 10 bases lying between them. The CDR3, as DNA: TGTGCCAGCAGCTGGGAGAGATACTACGAGCAGTACTTC. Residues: CASSWERYYEQYF.

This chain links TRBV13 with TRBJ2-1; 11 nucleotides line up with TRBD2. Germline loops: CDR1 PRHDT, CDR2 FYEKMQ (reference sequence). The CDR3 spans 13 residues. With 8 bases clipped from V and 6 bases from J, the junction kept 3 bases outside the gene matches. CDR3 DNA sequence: TGTGCCAGCCGACTAGCGGGGACCAATGAGCAGTTCTTC. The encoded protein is CASRLAGTNEQFF.

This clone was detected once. DNA for the CDR3: TGTGCCAGCAGTTTATCAGGGGGCGTTGGCTACACCTTC. Translated, it gives CASSLSGGVGYTF. The chain carries TRBV28 and TRBJ1-2, with TRBD1 matching over 8 bases. The junction had 2 bases not matched to a gene; V was cut back by 1 base and J by 7 bases. The CDR3 runs to 13 residues. Looked up from germline, CDR1 is MDHEN and CDR2 is SYDVKM.

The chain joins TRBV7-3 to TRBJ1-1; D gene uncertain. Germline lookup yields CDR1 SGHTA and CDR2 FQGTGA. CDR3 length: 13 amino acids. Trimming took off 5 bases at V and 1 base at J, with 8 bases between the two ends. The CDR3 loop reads CASSTQTNTEAFF. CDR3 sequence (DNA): TGTGCCAGCAGCACACAGACGAACACTGAAGCTTTCTTT.

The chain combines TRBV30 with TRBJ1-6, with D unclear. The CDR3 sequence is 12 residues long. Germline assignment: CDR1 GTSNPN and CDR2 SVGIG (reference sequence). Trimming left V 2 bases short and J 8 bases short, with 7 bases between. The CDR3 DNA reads TGTGCCTGGAGTCCCCGCGATTCACCCCTCCACTTT. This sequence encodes CAWSPRDSPLHF.

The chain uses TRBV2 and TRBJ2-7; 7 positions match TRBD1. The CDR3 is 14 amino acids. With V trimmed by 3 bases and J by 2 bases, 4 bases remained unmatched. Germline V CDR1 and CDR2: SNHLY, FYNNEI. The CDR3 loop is CASSEGQTPYEQYF. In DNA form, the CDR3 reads TGTGCCAGCAGTGAGGGACAGACACCCTACGAGCAGTACTTC.

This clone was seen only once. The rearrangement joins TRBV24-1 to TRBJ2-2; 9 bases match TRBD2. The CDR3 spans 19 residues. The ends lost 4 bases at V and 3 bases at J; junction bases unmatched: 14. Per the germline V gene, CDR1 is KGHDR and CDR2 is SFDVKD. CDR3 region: CATSDLGTSYTTDTGELFF. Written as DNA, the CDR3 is TGTGCCACCAGTGACCTTGGGACTAGCTATACAACGGACACCGGGGAGCTGTTTTTT.